Here is one TCR beta chain with its context. These data originate in a study of blood T cell repertoires in COVID-19. In the authors' workflow: Using reference gene primer amplification, nucleated cell counts were estimated. Data came from immunoSEQ multiplex PCR; TCRdb stores just in-frame clones and leaves some out. V, J and clone size reflect that table, while D and trimming were determined from the DNA. The sample carries fewer than 250,000 clones, 83% recorded once. V was clipped by 0 bases and J by 4 bases, with 12 bases between them. This CDR3 comprises 16 residues. Germline V gene sequence: CDR1 MNHEY, CDR2 SVGAGI.

This receptor was identified in a woman between 35 and 50 years old with active or convalescent COVID-19. Sequencing was carried out using peripheral blood. V gene TRBV6-5 combines with J gene TRBJ2-2, with D tentatively TRBD2 (7 bases). CDR3 amino acids: CASSYSRGRGTGELFF. DNA for the CDR3: TGTGCCAGCAGTTACTCGCGGGGGCGAGGCACCGGGGAGCTGTTTTTT.